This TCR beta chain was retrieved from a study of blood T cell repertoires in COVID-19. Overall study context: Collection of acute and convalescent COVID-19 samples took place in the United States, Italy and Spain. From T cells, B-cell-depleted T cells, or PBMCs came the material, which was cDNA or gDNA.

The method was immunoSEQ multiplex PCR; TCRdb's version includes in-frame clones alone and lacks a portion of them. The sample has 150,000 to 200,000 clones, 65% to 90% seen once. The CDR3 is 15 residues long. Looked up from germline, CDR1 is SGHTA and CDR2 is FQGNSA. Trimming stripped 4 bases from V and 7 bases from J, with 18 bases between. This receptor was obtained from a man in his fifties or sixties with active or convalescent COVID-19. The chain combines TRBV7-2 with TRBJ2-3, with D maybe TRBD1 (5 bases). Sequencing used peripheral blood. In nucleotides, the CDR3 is TGTGCCAGCAGCTCCGGTGGGGCCCGTGGGAATACGCAGTATTTT. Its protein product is CASSSGGARGNTQYF. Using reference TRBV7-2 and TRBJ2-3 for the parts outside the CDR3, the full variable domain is GAGVSQSPSNKVTEKGKDVELRCDPISGHTALYWYRQSLGQGLEFLIYFQGNSAPDKSGLPSDRFSAERTGGSVSTLTIQRTQQEDSAVYLCASSSGGARGNTQYFGPGTRLTVL.